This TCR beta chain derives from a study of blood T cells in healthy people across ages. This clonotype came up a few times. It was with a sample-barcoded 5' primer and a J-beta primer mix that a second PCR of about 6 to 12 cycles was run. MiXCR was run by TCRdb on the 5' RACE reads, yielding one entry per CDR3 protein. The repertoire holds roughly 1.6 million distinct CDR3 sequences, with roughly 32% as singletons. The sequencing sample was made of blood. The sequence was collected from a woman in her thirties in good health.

This CDR3 reads CASSITLGANTGELFF. The CDR3 nucleotides read TGTGCCAGCAGTATTACCCTAGGGGCGAACACCGGGGAGCTGTTTTTT. This chain uses TRBV28 with TRBJ2-2, with D perhaps TRBD1 (5 bases). The CDR3 consists of 16 residues. Germline values: CDR1 MDHEN, CDR2 SYDVKM. Trimming shortened V by 5 bases and J by 0 bases, and 13 bases separated the two germline ends.